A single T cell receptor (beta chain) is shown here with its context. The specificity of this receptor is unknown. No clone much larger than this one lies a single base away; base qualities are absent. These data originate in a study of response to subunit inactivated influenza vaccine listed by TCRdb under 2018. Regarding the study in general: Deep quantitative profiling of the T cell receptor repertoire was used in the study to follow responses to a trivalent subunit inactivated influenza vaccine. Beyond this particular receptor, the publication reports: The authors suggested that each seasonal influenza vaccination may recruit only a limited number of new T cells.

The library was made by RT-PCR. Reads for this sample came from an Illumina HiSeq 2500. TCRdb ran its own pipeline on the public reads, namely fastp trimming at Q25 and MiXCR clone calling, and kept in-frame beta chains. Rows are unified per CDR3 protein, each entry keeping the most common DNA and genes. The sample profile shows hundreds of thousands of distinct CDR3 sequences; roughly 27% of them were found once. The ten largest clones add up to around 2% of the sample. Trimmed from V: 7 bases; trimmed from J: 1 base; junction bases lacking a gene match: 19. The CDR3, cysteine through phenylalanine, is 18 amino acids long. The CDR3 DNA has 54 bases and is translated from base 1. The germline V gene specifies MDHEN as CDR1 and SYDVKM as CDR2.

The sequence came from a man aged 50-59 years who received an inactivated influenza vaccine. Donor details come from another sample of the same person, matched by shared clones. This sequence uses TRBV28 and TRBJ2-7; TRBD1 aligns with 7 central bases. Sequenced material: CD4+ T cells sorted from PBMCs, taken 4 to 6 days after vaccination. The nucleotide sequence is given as TGTGCCAGCACACTACACCGGGACAGTCAAAGTGGGTCCTACGAGCAGTACTTC. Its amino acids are CASTLHRDSQSGSYEQYF.